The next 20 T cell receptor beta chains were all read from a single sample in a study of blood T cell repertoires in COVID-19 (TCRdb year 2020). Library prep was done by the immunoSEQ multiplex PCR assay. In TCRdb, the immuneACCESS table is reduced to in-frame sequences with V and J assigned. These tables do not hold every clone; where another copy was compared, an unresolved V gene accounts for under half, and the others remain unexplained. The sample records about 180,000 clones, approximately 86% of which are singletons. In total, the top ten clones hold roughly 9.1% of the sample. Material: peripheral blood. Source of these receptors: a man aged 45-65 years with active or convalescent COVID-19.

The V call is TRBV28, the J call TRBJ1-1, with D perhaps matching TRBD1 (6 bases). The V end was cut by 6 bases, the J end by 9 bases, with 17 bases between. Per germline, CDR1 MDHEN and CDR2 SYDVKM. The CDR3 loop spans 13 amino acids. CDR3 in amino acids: CASSAEQGSKAFF. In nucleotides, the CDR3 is TGTGCCAGCAGCGCTGAACAGGGATCTAAAGCTTTCTTT.

The CDR3 nucleotides read TGCGCCAGCAGCCCCGGCGGCATCAGGGCGACTAATGAAAAACTGTTTTTT. Its protein product is CASSPGGIRATNEKLFF. The chain employs TRBV4-1 and TRBJ1-4, with a tentative D call TRBD1 (5 bases). The CDR3 sequence is 17 residues long. V lost 4 bases and J 2 bases, leaving 17 bases between the germline ends. The germline CDR1 and CDR2 sequences are MGHRA and YSYEKL.

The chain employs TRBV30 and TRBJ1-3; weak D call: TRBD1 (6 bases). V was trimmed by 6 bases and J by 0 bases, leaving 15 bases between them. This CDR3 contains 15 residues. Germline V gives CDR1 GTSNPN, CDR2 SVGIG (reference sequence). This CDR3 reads CACHRDTYSGNTIYF. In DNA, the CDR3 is TGTGCCTGCCACCGGGACACCTACTCTGGAAACACCATATATTTT.

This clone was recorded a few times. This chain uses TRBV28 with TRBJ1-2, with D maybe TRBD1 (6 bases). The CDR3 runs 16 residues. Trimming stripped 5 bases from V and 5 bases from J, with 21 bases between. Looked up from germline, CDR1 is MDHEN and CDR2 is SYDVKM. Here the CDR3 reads CASSPSGGAIGYGYTF. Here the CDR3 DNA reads TGTGCCAGCAGTCCCTCTGGGGGGGCAATTGGATATGGCTACACCTTC.

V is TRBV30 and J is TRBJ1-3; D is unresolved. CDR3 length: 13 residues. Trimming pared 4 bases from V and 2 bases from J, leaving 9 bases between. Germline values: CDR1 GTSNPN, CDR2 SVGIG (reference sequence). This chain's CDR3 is CAWKKGAGNTIYF. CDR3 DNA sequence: TGTGCCTGGAAGAAAGGAGCTGGAAACACCATATATTTT.

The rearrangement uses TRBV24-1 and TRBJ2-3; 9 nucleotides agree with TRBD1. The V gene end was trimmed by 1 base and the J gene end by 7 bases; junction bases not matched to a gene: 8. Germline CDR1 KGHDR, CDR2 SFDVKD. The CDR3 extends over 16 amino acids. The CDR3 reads CATSDFGTGKLNTQYF. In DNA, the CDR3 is TGTGCCACCAGTGATTTTGGGACAGGGAAATTAAATACGCAGTATTTT.

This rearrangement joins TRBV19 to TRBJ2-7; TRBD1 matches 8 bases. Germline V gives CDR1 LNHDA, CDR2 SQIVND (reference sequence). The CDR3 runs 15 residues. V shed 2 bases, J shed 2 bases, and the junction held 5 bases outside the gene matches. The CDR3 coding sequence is TGTGCCAGTAGTATAACCGGGACAGGACCCTACGAGCAGTACTTC. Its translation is CASSITGTGPYEQYF. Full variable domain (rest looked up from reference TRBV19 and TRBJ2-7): DGGITQSPKYLFRKEGQNVTLSCEQNLNHDAMYWYRQDPGQGLRLIYYSQIVNDFQKGDIAEGYSVSREKKESFPLTVTSAQKNPTAFYLCASSITGTGPYEQYFGPGTRLTVT.

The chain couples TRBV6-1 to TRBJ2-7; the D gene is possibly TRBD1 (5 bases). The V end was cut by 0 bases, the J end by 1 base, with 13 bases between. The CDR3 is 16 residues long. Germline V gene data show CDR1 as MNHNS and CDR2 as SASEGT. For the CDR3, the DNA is TGTGCCAGCAGTGAAGCGCTAAGGGGCAGTTCCTACGAGCAGTACTTC. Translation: CASSEALRGSSYEQYF.

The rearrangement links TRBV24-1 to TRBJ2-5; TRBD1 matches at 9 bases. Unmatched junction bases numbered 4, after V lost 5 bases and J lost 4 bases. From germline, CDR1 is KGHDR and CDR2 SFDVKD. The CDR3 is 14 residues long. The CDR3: CATSARTGVETQYF. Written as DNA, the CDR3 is TGTGCCACCAGTGCTCGGACAGGGGTAGAGACCCAGTACTTC.

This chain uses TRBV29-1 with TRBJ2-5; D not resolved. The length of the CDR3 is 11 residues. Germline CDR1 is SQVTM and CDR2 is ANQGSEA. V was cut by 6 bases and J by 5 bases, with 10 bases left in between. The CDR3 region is CSVLTGETQYF. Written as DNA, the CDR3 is TGCAGCGTACTAACCGGGGAGACCCAGTACTTC.

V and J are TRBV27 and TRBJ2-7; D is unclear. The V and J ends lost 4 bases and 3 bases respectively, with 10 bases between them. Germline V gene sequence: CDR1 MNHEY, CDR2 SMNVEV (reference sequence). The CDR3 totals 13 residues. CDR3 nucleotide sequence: TGTGCCAGCAGTTCCTGGCCTTACTACGAGCAGTACTTC. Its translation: CASSSWPYYEQYF.

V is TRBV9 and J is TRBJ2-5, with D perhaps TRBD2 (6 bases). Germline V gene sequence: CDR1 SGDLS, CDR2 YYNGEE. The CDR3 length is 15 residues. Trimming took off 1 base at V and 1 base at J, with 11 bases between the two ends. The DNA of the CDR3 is TGTGCCAGCAGCGTATTGGGCGGGACCCAAGAGACCCAGTACTTC. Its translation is CASSVLGGTQETQYF.

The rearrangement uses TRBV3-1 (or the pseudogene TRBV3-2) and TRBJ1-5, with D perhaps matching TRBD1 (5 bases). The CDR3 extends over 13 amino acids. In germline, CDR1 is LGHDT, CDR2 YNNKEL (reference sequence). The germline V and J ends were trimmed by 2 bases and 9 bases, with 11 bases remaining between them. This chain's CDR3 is CASSQKQGWPQHF. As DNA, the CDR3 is TGTGCCAGCAGCCAAAAGCAGGGTTGGCCCCAGCATTTT.

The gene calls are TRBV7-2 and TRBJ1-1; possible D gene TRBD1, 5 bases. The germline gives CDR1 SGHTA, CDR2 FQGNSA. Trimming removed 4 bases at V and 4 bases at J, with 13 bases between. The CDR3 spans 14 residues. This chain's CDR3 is CASSSPTVFTEAFF. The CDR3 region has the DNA TGTGCCAGCAGCTCCCCGACAGTATTCACTGAAGCTTTCTTT.

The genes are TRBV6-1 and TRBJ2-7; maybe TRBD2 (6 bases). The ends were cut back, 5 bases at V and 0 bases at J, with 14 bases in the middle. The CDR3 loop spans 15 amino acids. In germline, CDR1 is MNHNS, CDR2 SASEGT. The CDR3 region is CASSPRGKSSYEQYF. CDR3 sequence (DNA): TGTGCCAGCAGTCCCCGGGGGAAAAGCTCCTACGAGCAGTACTTC.

This CDR3 reads CASSLSLQTQYF. The CDR3 coding sequence is TGTGCCAGCAGCCTAAGCCTCCAGACCCAGTACTTC. The rearrangement links TRBV28 to TRBJ2-5; D uncertain. The CDR3 length is 12 residues. Germline V lookup: CDR1 MDHEN, CDR2 SYDVKM. Trimming took off 6 bases at V and 6 bases at J, with 11 bases between the two ends.

Written as DNA, the CDR3 is TGCAGTGCCAGATGGGGCCCTGAAGCTTTCTTT. This translates into CSARWGPEAFF. V is TRBV20-1 and J is TRBJ1-1, with D tentatively TRBD1 (5 bases). This CDR3 is built from 11 residues. Germline values: CDR1 DFQATT, CDR2 SNEGSKA (reference sequence). Trimming stripped 6 bases from V and 6 bases from J, with 11 bases between.

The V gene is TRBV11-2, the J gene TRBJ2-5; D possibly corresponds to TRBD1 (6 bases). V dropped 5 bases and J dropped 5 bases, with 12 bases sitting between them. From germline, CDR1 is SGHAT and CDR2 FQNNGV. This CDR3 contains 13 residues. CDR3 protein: CASSRDRRETQYF. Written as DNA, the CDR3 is TGTGCCAGCAGCCGCGACAGGAGGGAGACCCAGTACTTC.

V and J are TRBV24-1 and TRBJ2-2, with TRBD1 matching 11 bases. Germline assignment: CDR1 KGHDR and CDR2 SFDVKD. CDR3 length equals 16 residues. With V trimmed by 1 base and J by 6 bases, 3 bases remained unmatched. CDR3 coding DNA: TGTGCCACCAGTGATTTTGGGACAGGGGGGTCCGGGGAGCTGTTTTTT. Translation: CATSDFGTGGSGELFF.

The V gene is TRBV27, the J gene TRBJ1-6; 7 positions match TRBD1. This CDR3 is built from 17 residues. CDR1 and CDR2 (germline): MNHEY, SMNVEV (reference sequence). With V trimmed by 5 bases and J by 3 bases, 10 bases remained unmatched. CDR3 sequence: CASSPLLQGLYNSPLHF. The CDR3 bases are TGTGCCAGCAGTCCTCTCCTACAGGGGCTCTATAATTCACCCCTCCACTTT.